This TCR beta chain was retrieved from a study of shared clonotypes between healthy human individuals. The wider study: Donors had three CD4 naive, three CD4 memory, two CD8 naive and one CD8 memory plate apiece.

Findings of the study overall: Relative to clonotypes present in all four donors, those not shared had lower generation probabilities.

Of note for this clone: What it binds is unknown.

The DNA input per sorted-subset replicate PCR was 200 ng, corresponding to roughly 31,000 T cell genomes. The assay was immunoSEQ multiplex PCR, and TCRdb's table has in-frame clones only and misses some. Of some 690,000 clones listed, about 90% are singletons. CD45RO+ cells plus CCR7-negative CD45RA+ TemRA cells formed CD8 memory. Germline lookup yields CDR1 SGHAT and CDR2 FQNNGV. J gave up 0 bases and V 3 bases, and 5 bases lay outside the gene matches. CDR3 length: 17 amino acids. The material sequenced was memory CD8+ T cells from PBMCs. Subset noted: CD45RO+ cells pooled with CCR7-negative TemRA cells. This chain connects TRBV11-2 to TRBJ2-3, with 11 bases aligning to TRBD2. The sequence came from a young man in good health. Some clones in this sample may be carry-over from other donors' samples. For the CDR3, the DNA is TGTGCCAGCAGCTTTCCGACTAGCGGGATGAGCACAGATACGCAGTATTTT. The encoded protein is CASSFPTSGMSTDTQYF.